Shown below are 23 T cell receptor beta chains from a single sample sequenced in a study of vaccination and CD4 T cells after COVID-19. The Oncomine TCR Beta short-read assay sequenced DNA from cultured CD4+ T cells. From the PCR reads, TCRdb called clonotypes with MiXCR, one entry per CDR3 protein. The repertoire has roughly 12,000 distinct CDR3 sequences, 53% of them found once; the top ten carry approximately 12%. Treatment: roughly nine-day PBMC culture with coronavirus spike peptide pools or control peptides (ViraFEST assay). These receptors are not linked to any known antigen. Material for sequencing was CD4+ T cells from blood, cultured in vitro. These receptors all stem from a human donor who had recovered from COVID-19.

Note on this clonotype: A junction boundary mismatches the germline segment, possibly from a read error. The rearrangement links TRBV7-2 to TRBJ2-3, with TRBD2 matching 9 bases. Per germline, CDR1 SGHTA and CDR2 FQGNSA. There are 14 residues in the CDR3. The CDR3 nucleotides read TGTGCCAGCAGTTTAGCGGGAGTGGCAGATACGCAGTATTTT. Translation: CASSLAGVADTQYF.

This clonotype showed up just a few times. The CDR3 bases are TGTGCCAGTAAAGTAGCGAGCTCCTACAATGAGCAGTTCTTC. Its translation: CASKVASSYNEQFF. The chain joins TRBV10-3 to TRBJ2-1, with D tentatively TRBD2 (5 bases). The CDR3 covers 14 residues. Germline CDR1 and CDR2: ENHRY and SYGVKD. V gave up 10 bases and J gave up 0 bases, with 13 bases separating them.

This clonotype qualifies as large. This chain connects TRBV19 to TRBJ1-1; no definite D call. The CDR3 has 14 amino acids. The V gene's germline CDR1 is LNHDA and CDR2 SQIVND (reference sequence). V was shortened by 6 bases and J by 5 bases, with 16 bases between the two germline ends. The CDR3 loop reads CASSHPYGSTEAFF. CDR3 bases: TGTGCCAGTAGCCACCCATACGGGAGTACTGAAGCTTTCTTT.

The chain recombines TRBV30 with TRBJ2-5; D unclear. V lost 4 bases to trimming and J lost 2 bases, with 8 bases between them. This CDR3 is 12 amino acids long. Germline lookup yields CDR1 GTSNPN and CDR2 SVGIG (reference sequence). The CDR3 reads CAWTRIQETQYF. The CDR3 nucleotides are TGTGCCTGGACTCGCATACAAGAGACCCAGTACTTC. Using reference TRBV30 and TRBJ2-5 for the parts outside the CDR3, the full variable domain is SQTIHQWPATLVQPVGSPLSLECTVEGTSNPNLYWYRQAAGRGLQLLFYSVGIGQISSEVPQNLSASRPQDRQFILSSKKLLLSDSGFYLCAWTRIQETQYFGPGTRLLVL.

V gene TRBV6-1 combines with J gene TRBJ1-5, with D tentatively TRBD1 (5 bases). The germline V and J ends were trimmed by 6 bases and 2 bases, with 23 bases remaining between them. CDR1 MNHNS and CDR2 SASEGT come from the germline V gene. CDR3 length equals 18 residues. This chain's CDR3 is CASRPLTGTGYGNQPQHF. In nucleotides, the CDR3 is TGTGCCAGCAGACCCCTAACCGGGACGGGATATGGCAATCAGCCCCAGCATTTT.

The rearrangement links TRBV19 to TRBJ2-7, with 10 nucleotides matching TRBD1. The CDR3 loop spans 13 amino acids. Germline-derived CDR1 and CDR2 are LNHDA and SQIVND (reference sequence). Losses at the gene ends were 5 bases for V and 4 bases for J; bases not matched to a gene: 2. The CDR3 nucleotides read TGTGCCAGTAGTGACAGGGGGCAGTACGAGCAGTACTTC. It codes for CASSDRGQYEQYF.

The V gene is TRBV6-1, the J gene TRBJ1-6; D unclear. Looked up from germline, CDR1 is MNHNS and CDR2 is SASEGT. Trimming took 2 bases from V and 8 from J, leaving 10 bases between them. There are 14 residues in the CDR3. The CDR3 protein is CASSESPQYSPLHF. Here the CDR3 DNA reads TGTGCCAGCAGTGAATCCCCCCAGTATTCACCCCTCCACTTT.

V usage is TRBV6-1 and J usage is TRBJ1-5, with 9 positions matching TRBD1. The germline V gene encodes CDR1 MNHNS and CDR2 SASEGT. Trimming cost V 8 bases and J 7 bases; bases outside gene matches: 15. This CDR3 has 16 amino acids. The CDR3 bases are TGTGCCAGCGCATTGGGACAGGGCGCCCAACGGCAGCCCCAGCATTTT. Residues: CASALGQGAQRQPQHF.

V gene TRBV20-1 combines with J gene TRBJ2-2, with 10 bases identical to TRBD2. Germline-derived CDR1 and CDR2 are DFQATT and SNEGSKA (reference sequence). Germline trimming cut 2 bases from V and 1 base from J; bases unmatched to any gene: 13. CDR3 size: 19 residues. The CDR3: CSARITPGTSAMNTGELFF. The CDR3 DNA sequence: TGCAGTGCTAGAATCACCCCCGGGACTAGCGCGATGAACACCGGGGAGCTGTTTTTT.

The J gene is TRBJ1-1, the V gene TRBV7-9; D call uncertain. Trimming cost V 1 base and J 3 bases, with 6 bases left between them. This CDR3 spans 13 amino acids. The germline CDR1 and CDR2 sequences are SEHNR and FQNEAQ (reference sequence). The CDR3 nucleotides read TGTGCCAGCAGCTTAGACATGGACACTGAAGCTTTCTTT. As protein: CASSLDMDTEAFF.

CDR3 region: CASSSESTLSYNEQFF. DNA for the CDR3: TGTGCCAGCAGCTCCGAATCAACACTCTCCTACAATGAGCAGTTCTTC. The rearrangement links TRBV7-2 to TRBJ2-1, with D uncertain. V lost 4 bases, J lost 0 bases, and 13 bases lay in between. Germline CDR1 reads SGHTA; CDR2 reads FQGNSA. This CDR3 has 16 amino acids.

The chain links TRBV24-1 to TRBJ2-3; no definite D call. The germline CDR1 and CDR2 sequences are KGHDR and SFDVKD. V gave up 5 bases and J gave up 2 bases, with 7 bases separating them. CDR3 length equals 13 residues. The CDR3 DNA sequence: TGTGCCACCAGTGTCCAAACCACAGATACGCAGTATTTT. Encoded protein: CATSVQTTDTQYF.

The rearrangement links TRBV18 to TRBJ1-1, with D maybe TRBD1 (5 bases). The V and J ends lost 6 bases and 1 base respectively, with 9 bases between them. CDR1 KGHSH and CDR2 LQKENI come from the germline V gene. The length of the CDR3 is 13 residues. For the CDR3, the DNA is TGTGCCAGCTCGATCGGACAGAACACTGAAGCTTTCTTT. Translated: CASSIGQNTEAFF.

The CDR3, as DNA: TGCGCCAGCAGCCTCTTGGGACAGAGCTCCTACGAGCAGTACTTC. It specifies CASSLLGQSSYEQYF. The rearrangement uses TRBV5-1 and TRBJ2-7; 7 bases are a match to TRBD1. Trimming took 4 bases from V and 0 from J; bases not matched to a gene: 7. CDR3 length: 15 amino acids. CDR1 is SGHRS and CDR2 is YFSETQ in the germline V gene.

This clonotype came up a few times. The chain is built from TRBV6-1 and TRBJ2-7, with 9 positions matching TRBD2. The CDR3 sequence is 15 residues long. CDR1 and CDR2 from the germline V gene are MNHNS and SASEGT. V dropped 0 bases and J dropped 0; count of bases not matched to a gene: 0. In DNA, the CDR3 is TGTGCCAGCAGTGAAGCTAGCGGGAGCTCCTACGAGCAGTACTTC. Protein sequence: CASSEASGSSYEQYF.

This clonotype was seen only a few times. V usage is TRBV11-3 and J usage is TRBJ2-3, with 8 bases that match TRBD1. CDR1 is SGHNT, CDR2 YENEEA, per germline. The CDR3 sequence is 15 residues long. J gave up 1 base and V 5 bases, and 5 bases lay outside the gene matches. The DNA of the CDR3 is TGTGCCAGCAGCCCCGGACAGGGAGGCACAGATACGCAGTATTTT. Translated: CASSPGQGGTDTQYF.

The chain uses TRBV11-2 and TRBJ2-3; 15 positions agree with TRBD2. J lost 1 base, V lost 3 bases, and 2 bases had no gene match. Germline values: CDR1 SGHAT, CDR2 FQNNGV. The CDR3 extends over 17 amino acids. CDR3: CASSLGLAGGGTDTQYF. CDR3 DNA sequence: TGTGCCAGCAGCTTGGGACTAGCGGGAGGTGGCACAGATACGCAGTATTTT.

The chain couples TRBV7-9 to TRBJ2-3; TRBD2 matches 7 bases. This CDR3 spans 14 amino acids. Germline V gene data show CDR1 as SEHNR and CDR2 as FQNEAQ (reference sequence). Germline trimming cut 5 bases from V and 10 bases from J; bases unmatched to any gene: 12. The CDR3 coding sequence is TGTGCCAGCAGCACTCCGGTGGGAGCGGGGCCGCAGTATTTT. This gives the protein CASSTPVGAGPQYF.

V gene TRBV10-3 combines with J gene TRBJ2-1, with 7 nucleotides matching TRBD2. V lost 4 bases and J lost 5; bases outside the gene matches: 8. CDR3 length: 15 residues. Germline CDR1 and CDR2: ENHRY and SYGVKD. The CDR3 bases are TGTGCCATCAGTGGGTCGCTAGCGGTGAACAATGAGCAGTTCTTC. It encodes CAISGSLAVNNEQFF.

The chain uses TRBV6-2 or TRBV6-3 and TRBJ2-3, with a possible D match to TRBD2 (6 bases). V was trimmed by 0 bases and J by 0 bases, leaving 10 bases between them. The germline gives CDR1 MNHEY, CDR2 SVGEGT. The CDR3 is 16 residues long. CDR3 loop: CASSYSAGTSTDTQYF. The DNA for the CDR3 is TGTGCCAGCAGTTACTCTGCGGGAACTAGCACAGATACGCAGTATTTT.

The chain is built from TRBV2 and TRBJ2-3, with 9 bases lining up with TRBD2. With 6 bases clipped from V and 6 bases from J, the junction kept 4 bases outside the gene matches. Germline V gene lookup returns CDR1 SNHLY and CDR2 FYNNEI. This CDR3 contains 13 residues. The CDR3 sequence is CASSGLASDTQYF. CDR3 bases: TGTGCCAGCAGCGGACTAGCGAGTGATACGCAGTATTTT.

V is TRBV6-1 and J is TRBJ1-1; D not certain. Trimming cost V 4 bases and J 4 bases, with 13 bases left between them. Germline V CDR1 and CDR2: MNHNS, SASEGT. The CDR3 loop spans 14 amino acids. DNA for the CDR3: TGTGCCAGCAGTGCAGAGGGTCTGAGCACTGAAGCTTTCTTT. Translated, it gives CASSAEGLSTEAFF.

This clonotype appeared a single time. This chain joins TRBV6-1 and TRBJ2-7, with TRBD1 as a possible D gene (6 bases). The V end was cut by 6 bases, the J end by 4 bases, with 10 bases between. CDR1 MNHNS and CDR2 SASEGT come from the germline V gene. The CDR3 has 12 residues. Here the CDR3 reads CASSDRMYEQYF. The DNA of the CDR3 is TGTGCCAGCAGCGACAGGATGTACGAGCAGTACTTC.